This T cell receptor (beta chain) was profiled in a study of identical twins. V was pared by 3 bases and J by 6 bases, with 18 bases between. The CDR3 runs 16 residues. Germline V gene data show CDR1 as MDHEN and CDR2 as SYDVKM. TCRdb reprocessed the 5' RACE reads with MiXCR, giving one entry per CDR3 protein. The sample includes 500,000 or so distinct CDR3 sequences, approximately 15% of them seen just once. This sample was shared with a second study, whose subject was yellow fever vaccine responses in identical twins.

This receptor was taken from a woman aged 18-29 years in good health. The sample taken for sequencing was CD4+ T cells sorted from blood. The chain recombines TRBV28 with TRBJ2-1, with D maybe TRBD1 (5 bases). This chain's CDR3 is CASSFVGKGSLNEQFF. CDR3 coding DNA: TGTGCCAGCAGTTTCGTGGGGAAGGGGTCTCTCAATGAGCAGTTCTTC.